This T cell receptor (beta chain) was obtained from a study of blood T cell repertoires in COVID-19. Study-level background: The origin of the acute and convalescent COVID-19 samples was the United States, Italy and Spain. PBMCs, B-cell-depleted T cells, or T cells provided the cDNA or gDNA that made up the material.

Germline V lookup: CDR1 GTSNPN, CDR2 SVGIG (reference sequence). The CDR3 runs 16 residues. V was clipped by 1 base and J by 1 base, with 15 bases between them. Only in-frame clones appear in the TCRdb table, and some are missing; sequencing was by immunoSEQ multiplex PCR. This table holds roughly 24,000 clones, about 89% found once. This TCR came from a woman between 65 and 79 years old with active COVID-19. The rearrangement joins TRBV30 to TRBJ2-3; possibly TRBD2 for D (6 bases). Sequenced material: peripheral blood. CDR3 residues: CAWSEVGGFGTDTQYF. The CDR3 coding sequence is TGTGCCTGGAGTGAAGTCGGAGGGTTTGGCACAGATACGCAGTATTTT.